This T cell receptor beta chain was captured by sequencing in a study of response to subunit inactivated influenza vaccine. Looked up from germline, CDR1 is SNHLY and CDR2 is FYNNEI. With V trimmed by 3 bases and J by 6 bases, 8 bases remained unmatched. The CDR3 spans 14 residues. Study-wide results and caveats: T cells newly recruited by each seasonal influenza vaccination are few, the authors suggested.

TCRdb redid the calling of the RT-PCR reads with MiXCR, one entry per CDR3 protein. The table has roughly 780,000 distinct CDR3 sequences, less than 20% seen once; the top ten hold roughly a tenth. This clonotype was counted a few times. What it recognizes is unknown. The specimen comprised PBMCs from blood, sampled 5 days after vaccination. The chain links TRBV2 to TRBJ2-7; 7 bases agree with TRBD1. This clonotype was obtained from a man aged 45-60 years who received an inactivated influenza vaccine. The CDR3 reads CASSDSGQRSEQYF. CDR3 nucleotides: TGTGCCAGCAGTGATTCGGGACAGCGTTCCGAGCAGTACTTC.